This TCR beta chain was documented in a study of blood T cell repertoires in COVID-19. The CDR3 has 14 amino acids. Germline-derived CDR1 and CDR2 are SNHLY and FYNNEI. Trimming pared 6 bases from V and 6 bases from J, leaving 15 bases between. Repertoires were generated with immunoSEQ multiplex PCR, while TCRdb's copy carries only in-frame clones and drops some. The repertoire holds about 7,000 clones, approximately 91% seen once, with 22% in the top ten. The J gene is TRBJ2-4, the V gene TRBV2, with D perhaps matching TRBD2 (5 bases). Sequencing was done on a sample of peripheral blood. The TCR was taken from a human donor in a cohort sampled during active COVID-19. CDR3 sequence (DNA): TGTGCCAGCAGCCTTTATGGGGAGCTAAACATTCAGTACTTC. This codes for CASSLYGELNIQYF. The full variable domain, completed using reference TRBV2 and TRBJ2-4, is EPEVTQTPSHQVTQMGQEVILRCVPISNHLYFYWYRQILGQKVEFLVSFYNNEISEKSEIFDDQFSVERPDGSNFTLKIRSTKLEDSAMYFCASSLYGELNIQYFGAGTRLSVL.